The 8 T cell receptor beta chains presented below share a single source sample, sequenced in a study of T cell repertoires in cytomegalovirus infection (dated by TCRdb to 2018 to 2020). Data came from an Illumina HiSeq 1500. TCRdb reworked the public reads: Q25 trimming with fastp, MiXCR clone assembly, productive beta chains retained. Every CDR3 protein is listed once, alongside the most common genes and DNA of its rows. This sample gives tens of thousands of distinct CDR3 sequences in total; 22% of them show up just once. The ten largest clonotypes hold approximately 79% of the sample. Antigens for these TCRs are unknown. Input material: PBMCs, sequenced either directly or after in vitro stimulation (not recorded which). The receptors stem from a human donor in good health (CMV status not recorded). Some clones in this sample may be carry-over from other donors' samples.

This clonotype was detected many times. The V call is TRBV7-2, the J call TRBJ2-3; 8 nucleotides agree with TRBD2. Germline-derived CDR1 and CDR2 are SGHTA and FQGNSA. This CDR3 spans 16 amino acids. Trimming removed 4 bases from V and 1 base from J; junction bases left unmatched: 7. CDR3 sequence: CASSSQLAARTDTQYF. The DNA of the CDR3 is TGTGCCAGCAGCTCTCAACTAGCGGCCCGCACAGATACGCAGTATTTT. Drawing the rest from reference TRBV7-2 and TRBJ2-3, the complete variable domain is GAGVSQSPSNKVTEKGKDVELRCDPISGHTALYWYRQSLGQGLEFLIYFQGNSAPDKSGLPSDRFSAERTGGSVSTLTIQRTQQEDSAVYLCASSSQLAARTDTQYFGPGTRLTVL.

Comment on this clonotype: With a much larger clone just one base away, this may be a read error. The V gene is TRBV7-2, the J gene TRBJ2-7; TRBD2 matches at 8 bases. Trimming removed 2 bases from V and 3 bases from J; junction bases left unmatched: 6. This CDR3 comprises 15 residues. Germline loops: CDR1 SGHTA, CDR2 FQGNSA. The CDR3, as DNA: TGTACCAGCAGCTTAAAAGGGACTAGGATCTACGAGCAGTACGTC. Protein product: CTSSLKGTRIYEQYV.

There are a few counts of this clonotype. This chain uses TRBV20-1 with TRBJ1-5; D gene ambiguous. This CDR3 has 14 residues. V lost 6 bases and J 4 bases, leaving 16 bases between the germline ends. Germline CDR1 is DFQATT and CDR2 is SNEGSKA (reference sequence). The CDR3 loop reads CSAGHWAENQPQHF. The DNA of the CDR3 is TGCAGTGCAGGGCACTGGGCAGAGAATCAGCCCCAGCATTTT.

This clonotype was counted between two and nine times. The V call is TRBV28, the J call TRBJ2-1; D is unresolved. The CDR3 extends over 13 amino acids. With 5 bases removed from V and 6 bases from J, the gap between germline ends came to 11 bases. CDR1 is MDHEN, CDR2 SYDVKM, per germline. The CDR3 region is CASSVPAPNEQFF. CDR3 DNA sequence: TGTGCCAGCAGTGTCCCCGCCCCCAATGAGCAGTTCTTC.

The chain links TRBV10-2 to TRBJ2-3, with 11 bases fitting TRBD2. CDR3 length: 14 residues. V was clipped by 8 bases and J by 5 bases; unmatched bases: 6. CDR1 and CDR2 from the germline V gene are WSHSY and SAAADI. CDR3 coding DNA: TGCGCCAGCCGACTAGCGGGATCTGGAGATACGCAGTATTTT. The encoded protein is CASRLAGSGDTQYF.

The chain joins TRBV20-1 to TRBJ2-2; no reliable D call. This CDR3 spans 15 amino acids. V dropped 0 bases and J dropped 3 bases, with 11 bases sitting between them. The germline gives CDR1 DFQATT, CDR2 SNEGSKA (reference sequence). The chain's CDR3 is CSARDKPTDTGELFF. CDR3 in DNA: TGCAGTGCTAGAGATAAGCCTACCGACACCGGGGAGCTGTTTTTT.

This clonotype came up a few times. The chain recombines TRBV5-6 with TRBJ1-2; no clear D. The CDR3 runs 16 residues. Between the trimmed V and J ends, which lost 3 bases and 3 bases, there was a span of 18 bases. The germline V gene has CDR1 SGHDT and CDR2 YYEEEE. The CDR3 DNA is TGTGCCAGCAGCTCGTGGGGTCAGTCTTCTTACTATGGCTACACCTTC. This sequence encodes CASSSWGQSSYYGYTF.

V usage is TRBV11-2 and J usage is TRBJ2-3, with no clear D. The germline V gene encodes CDR1 SGHAT and CDR2 FQNNGV. Trimming took 5 bases from V and 6 from J, leaving 9 bases between them. The CDR3 spans 12 residues. The DNA for the CDR3 is TGTGCCAGCAGCCTAAACTCTGATACGCAGTATTTT. Translation gives CASSLNSDTQYF.